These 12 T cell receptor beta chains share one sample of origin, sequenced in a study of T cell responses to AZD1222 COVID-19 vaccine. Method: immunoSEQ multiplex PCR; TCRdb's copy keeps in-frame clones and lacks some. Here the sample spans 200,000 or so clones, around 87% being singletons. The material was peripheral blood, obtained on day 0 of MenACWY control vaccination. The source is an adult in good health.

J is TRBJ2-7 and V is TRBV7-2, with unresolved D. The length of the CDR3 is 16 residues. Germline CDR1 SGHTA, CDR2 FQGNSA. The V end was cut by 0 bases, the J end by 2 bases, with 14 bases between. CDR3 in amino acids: CASSLAGLSTAYEQYF. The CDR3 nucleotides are TGTGCCAGCAGCTTAGCGGGGTTAAGTACAGCCTACGAGCAGTACTTC.

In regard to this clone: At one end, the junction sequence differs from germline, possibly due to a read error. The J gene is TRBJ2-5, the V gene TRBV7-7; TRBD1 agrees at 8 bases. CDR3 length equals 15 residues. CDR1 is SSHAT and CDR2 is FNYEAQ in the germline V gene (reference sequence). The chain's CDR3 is CASSSTGGNQETQYF. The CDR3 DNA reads TGTGCTAGCAGCAGCACAGGGGGAAATCAAGAGACCCAGTACTTC.

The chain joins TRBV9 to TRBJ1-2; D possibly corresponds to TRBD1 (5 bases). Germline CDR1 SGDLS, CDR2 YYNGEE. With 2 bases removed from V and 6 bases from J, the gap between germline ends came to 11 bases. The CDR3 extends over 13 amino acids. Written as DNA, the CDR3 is TGTGCCAGCAGCGTTTCAGGGTCCCATGGCTACACCTTC. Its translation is CASSVSGSHGYTF.

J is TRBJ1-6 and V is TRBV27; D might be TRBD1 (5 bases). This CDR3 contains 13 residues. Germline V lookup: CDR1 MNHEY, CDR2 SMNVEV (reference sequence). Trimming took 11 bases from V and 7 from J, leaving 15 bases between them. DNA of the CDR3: TGTGCCTCCTCCCGCGAGGGGAATTCACCCCTCCACTTT. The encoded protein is CASSREGNSPLHF.

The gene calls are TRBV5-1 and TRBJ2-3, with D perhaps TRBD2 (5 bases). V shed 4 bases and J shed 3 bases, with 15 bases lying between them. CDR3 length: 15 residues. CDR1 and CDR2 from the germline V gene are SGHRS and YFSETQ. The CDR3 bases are TGCGCCAGCAGCCCAGGACTGGTAGTGACAGATACGCAGTATTTT. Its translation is CASSPGLVVTDTQYF.

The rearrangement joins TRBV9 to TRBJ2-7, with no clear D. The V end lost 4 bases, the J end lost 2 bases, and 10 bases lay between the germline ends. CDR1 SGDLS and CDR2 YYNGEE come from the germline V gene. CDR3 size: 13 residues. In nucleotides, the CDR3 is TGTGCCAGCAGCTCCCGACCCACCTACGAGCAGTACTTC. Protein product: CASSSRPTYEQYF.

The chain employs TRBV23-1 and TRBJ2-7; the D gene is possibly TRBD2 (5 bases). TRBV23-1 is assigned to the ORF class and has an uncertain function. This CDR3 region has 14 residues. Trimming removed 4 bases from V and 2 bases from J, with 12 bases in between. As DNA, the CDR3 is TGCGCCAGCAGTCGACGAGGGCCTCCCTACGAGCAGTACTTC. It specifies CASSRRGPPYEQYF.

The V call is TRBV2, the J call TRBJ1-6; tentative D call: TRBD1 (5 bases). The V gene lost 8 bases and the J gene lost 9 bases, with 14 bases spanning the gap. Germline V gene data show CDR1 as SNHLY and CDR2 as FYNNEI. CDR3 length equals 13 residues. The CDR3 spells CASWGDLGSPLHF. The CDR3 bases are TGTGCCAGCTGGGGGGATCTAGGTTCACCCCTCCACTTT.

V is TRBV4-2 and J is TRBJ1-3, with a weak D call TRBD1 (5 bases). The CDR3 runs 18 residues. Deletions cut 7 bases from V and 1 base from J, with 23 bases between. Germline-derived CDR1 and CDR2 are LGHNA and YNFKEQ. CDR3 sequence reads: CASTTDSPGRGSGNTIYF. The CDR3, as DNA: TGTGCCAGCACCACAGATTCCCCGGGGAGGGGATCTGGAAACACCATATATTTT.

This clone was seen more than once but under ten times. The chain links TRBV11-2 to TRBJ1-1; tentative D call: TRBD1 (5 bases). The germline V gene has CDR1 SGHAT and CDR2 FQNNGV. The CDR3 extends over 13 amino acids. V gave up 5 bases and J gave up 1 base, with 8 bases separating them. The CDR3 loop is CASSNTGNTEAFF. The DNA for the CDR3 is TGTGCCAGCAGCAACACAGGGAACACTGAAGCTTTCTTT.

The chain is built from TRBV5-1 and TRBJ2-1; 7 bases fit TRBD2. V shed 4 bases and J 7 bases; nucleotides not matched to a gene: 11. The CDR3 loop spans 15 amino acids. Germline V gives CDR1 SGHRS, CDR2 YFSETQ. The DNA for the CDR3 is TGCGCCAGCAGCGCGGGACTAAATGGCGGGAATGAGCAGTTCTTC. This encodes CASSAGLNGGNEQFF.

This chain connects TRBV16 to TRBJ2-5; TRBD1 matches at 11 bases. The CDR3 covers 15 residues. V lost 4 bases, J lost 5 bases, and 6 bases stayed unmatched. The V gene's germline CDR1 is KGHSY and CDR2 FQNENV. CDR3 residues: CASSRGQGAGETQYF. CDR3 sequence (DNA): TGTGCCAGCAGCCGAGGACAGGGGGCAGGGGAGACCCAGTACTTC.